The rows below give T cell receptor beta chains drawn from one sample of a study of blood T cell repertoires in COVID-19. Generated by immunoSEQ multiplex PCR, the TCRdb table keeps only in-frame clones and is missing some. The sample yields about 150,000 clones, around 80% seen once. Material: peripheral blood. The receptors originated from a man aged 45-65 years with acute or convalescent COVID-19. Both conserved end residues are part of each CDR3.

j_gene	v_gene	CDR3aa
TRBJ2-3	TRBV4-1	CASSQDGAGGSPSTDTQYF
TRBJ2-5	TRBV5-8	CAIGRTGGVGETQYF
TRBJ1-2	TRBV9	CASSVGTGTMYGYTF
TRBJ2-1	TRBV24-1	CATSDSQGISYNEQFF
TRBJ1-6	TRBV2	CASRDITGGRDSPLHF
TRBJ1-2	TRBV20-1	CSASGSTTSYGYTF
TRBJ2-2	TRBV5-8	CASPPVRGATGELFF
TRBJ2-1	TRBV5-6	CASSLRGGQYNEQFF
TRBJ2-2	TRBV6-5	CASRLQGVTGELFF
TRBJ2-6	TRBV19	CASTRQPEFFSGANVLTF
TRBJ1-3	TRBV5-6	CASSLGQGNTIYF
TRBJ2-3	TRBV4-2	CASRSIALETDTQYF
TRBJ1-2	TRBV30	CAWSGGIDYGYTF
TRBJ1-6	TRBV2	CASSERRGDLNSPLHF
TRBJ1-6	TRBV6-5	CASSDRENNSPLHF
TRBJ2-3	TRBV9	CASSVVADTQYF
TRBJ1-6	TRBV5-4	CASSFGGDNSPLHF
TRBJ2-7	TRBV5-1	CASSLLSDYEQYF
TRBJ2-7	TRBV5-6	CASSQRGTGDHEQYF
TRBJ2-2	TRBV19	CATLGLVRGELFF
TRBJ2-2	TRBV19	CASSIGGTGTAGELFF
TRBJ2-3	TRBV5-1	CASSPGLAGIGTDTQYF
TRBJ1-2	TRBV3-1/TRBV3-2	CASSRNGQRDYGYTF
TRBJ1-1	TRBV18	CASSPSGQGNTEAFF
TRBJ1-2	TRBV2	CAIRKALDYGYTF
TRBJ2-1	TRBV30	CAWSVMRTVGYNEQFF
TRBJ1-1	TRBV3-1/TRBV3-2	CASSRSDRAGEAFF
TRBJ1-1	TRBV23-1	CASSQSGQGAIEAFF
TRBJ1-5	TRBV18	CASSPGTGYSNQPQHF
TRBJ2-5	TRBV6-2/TRBV6-3	CASSYPGGVQETQYF
TRBJ1-2	TRBV2	CASILTGSLHGYTF
TRBJ1-3	TRBV6-5	CASIDRASGNTIYF
TRBJ1-3	TRBV9	CASSVDGASGNTIYF
TRBJ1-1	TRBV4-1	CASSQDGATRAFF
TRBJ1-5	TRBV3-1/TRBV3-2	CASSGAGVNQPQHF
TRBJ1-1	TRBV6-5	CASSYSIPGKNTEAFF
TRBJ1-1	TRBV30	CAWSPLQGVNTEAFF
TRBJ2-6	TRBV24-1	CATSPAGAAGANVLTF
TRBJ1-4	TRBV11-2	CASSSIEKLFF
TRBJ2-3	TRBV15	CATSSNKRGGRDTQYF
TRBJ1-3	TRBV5-1	CASSLFPQGSGNTIYF
TRBJ1-5	TRBV2	CASSETTGDQPQHF
TRBJ2-1	TRBV30	CACRMGQGYYNEQFF
TRBJ1-1	TRBV30	CAWSRGTEAFF
TRBJ1-1	TRBV19	CASSTLTGLTFF
TRBJ1-3	TRBV30	CASNPESSGNTIYF
TRBJ1-6	TRBV10-3	CAIRAQGPANNSPLHF
TRBJ1-1	TRBV28	CASSRDRAPEAFF
TRBJ1-6	TRBV6-4	CASRSGTGRTPLHF
TRBJ2-1	TRBV5-1	CASSEVNTDNEQFF
TRBJ2-3	TRBV6-4	CASSDSSFPTDTQYF
TRBJ2-3	TRBV5-1	CASSLERAGGMGDTQYF
TRBJ2-7	TRBV11-2	CASSLILAGSEQYF
TRBJ2-6	TRBV19	CASRLQGTGANVLTF
TRBJ2-2	TRBV15	CATSRDQLNTGELFF